A single sample gave rise to the 15 T cell receptor beta chains below, sequenced in a study of siplizumab effects on memory and regulatory T cells. Clones were read by immunoSEQ multiplex PCR, and TCRdb kept only the in-frame ones, dropping some. In the table there are around 100,000 clones, 92% of which are singletons. The sample comprised CD4+ T cells sorted from blood. Every receptor here comes from a human donor in good health.

This clone appeared once. The chain uses TRBV14 and TRBJ2-3, with TRBD2 matching over 13 bases. CDR1 and CDR2 (germline): SGHDN, FVKESK. The CDR3 length is 16 residues. The trim removed 4 bases at V and 2 bases at J, leaving 3 bases unmatched. This CDR3 is CASSLGTSGNTDTQYF. The CDR3 DNA follows: TGTGCCAGCAGCCTCGGGACTAGCGGGAACACAGATACGCAGTATTTT.

The chain employs TRBV7-6 and TRBJ1-2; no clear D. Germline loops: CDR1 SGHVS, CDR2 FNYEAQ. The CDR3 covers 13 residues. V lost 1 base to trimming and J lost 5 bases, with 8 bases between them. Here the CDR3 DNA reads TGTGCCAGCAGCTTAGGCCAGCTTTATGGCTACACCTTC. It is translated as CASSLGQLYGYTF.

V usage is TRBV27 and J usage is TRBJ2-7; D is possibly TRBD2 (6 bases). V lost 4 bases and J lost 2, with 15 bases in between. This CDR3 has 15 residues. From germline, CDR1 is MNHEY and CDR2 SMNVEV (reference sequence). This CDR3 reads CASSSPGLAAYEQYF. The CDR3 bases are TGTGCCAGCAGTTCTCCGGGACTTGCAGCCTACGAGCAGTACTTC.

V and J are TRBV9 and TRBJ1-4, with D hard to call. V lost 2 bases and J lost 7, with 9 bases in between. The CDR3 has 13 amino acids. Per germline, CDR1 SGDLS and CDR2 YYNGEE. CDR3 amino acids: CASSVGSGEKLFF. The CDR3 nucleotides read TGTGCCAGCAGCGTCGGCTCGGGTGAAAAACTGTTTTTT.

The chain uses TRBV5-3 and TRBJ2-1; TRBD2 matches 7 bases. TRBV5-3 belongs to the ORF category, with a function that is uncertain. V lost 3 bases to trimming and J lost 0 bases; unmatched junction nucleotides: 6. This CDR3 has 16 amino acids. CDR3 nucleotide sequence: TGTGCCAGAAGCTCAAATAGCGGGTTCTCCTACAATGAGCAGTTCTTC. This gives the protein CARSSNSGFSYNEQFF.

The rearrangement uses TRBV30 and TRBJ1-1; D unresolved. Trimming took off 4 bases at V and 4 bases at J, with 7 bases between the two ends. Per the germline V gene, CDR1 is GTSNPN and CDR2 is SVGIG (reference sequence). The CDR3 sequence is 11 residues long. CDR3 region: CAWKRGTEAFF. CDR3 coding DNA: TGTGCCTGGAAACGGGGCACTGAAGCTTTCTTT.

This chain links TRBV2 with TRBJ1-2, with 8 bases fitting TRBD1. V was pared by 7 bases and J by 0 bases, with 1 base of the junction left unmatched. CDR3 length equals 13 residues. Germline-derived CDR1 and CDR2 are SNHLY and FYNNEI. This CDR3 reads CASKQGANYGYTF. CDR3 bases: TGTGCCAGCAAACAGGGGGCTAACTATGGCTACACCTTC.

This rearrangement joins TRBV7-9 to TRBJ1-6, with D unclear. This CDR3 is built from 15 residues. CDR1 and CDR2 (germline): SEHNR, FQNEAQ (reference sequence). Deletions cut 5 bases from V and 0 bases from J, with 8 bases between. CDR3 DNA: TGTGCCAGCAGCGTAGGGAGCTCCTATAATTCACCCCTCCACTTT. Translating gives CASSVGSSYNSPLHF.

The rearrangement uses TRBV6-5 and TRBJ2-3, with D uncertain. The CDR3 runs to 12 residues. The ends were cut back, 6 bases at V and 3 bases at J, with 7 bases in the middle. From germline, CDR1 is MNHEY and CDR2 SVGAGI. The CDR3 coding sequence is TGTGCCAGCAGCCGCACAACAGATACGCAGTATTTT. Its protein is CASSRTTDTQYF.

This chain joins TRBV18 and TRBJ1-2, with D possibly TRBD1 on 5 matching bases. Germline V gene sequence: CDR1 KGHSH, CDR2 LQKENI. This CDR3 is built from 14 residues. Trimming removed 3 bases at V and 8 bases at J, with 16 bases between. CDR3 nucleotides: TGTGCCAGCTCACCCGACAGCCTTATCGGAGGCTACACCTTC. Protein product: CASSPDSLIGGYTF.

This clone was recorded once. CDR3 bases: TGCAGTGCTAGTGGCCTGAATGAGCAGTTCTTC. Translated: CSASGLNEQFF. V gene TRBV20-1 combines with J gene TRBJ2-1; D gene unclear. The CDR3 loop spans 11 amino acids. Germline CDR1 DFQATT, CDR2 SNEGSKA (reference sequence). Trimming removed 3 bases from V and 7 bases from J, with 7 bases in between.

The V and J genes are TRBV2 and TRBJ1-5, with unresolved D. Germline assignment: CDR1 SNHLY and CDR2 FYNNEI. V lost 2 bases and J lost 7, with 12 bases in between. The CDR3 is 14 amino acids. CDR3 DNA: TGTGCCAGCAGTGAACCGGGGTTAGAACAGCCCCAGCATTTT. As protein: CASSEPGLEQPQHF. Looking up the rest from reference TRBV2 and TRBJ1-5 gives the full variable domain: EPEVTQTPSHQVTQMGQEVILRCVPISNHLYFYWYRQILGQKVEFLVSFYNNEISEKSEIFDDQFSVERPDGSNFTLKIRSTKLEDSAMYFCASSEPGLEQPQHFGDGTRLSIL.

The chain couples TRBV5-1 to TRBJ2-5; a weak D match, TRBD1 (5 bases). Trimming removed 4 bases at V and 0 bases at J, with 13 bases between. The CDR3 runs 15 residues. Per the germline V gene, CDR1 is SGHRS and CDR2 is YFSETQ. The CDR3 DNA follows: TGCGCCAGCAGCGCAAGATCAGGGTACCAAGAGACCCAGTACTTC. It codes for CASSARSGYQETQYF.

A few counts support this clone. The rearrangement uses TRBV18 and TRBJ2-7; 8 nucleotides line up with TRBD1. Per germline, CDR1 KGHSH and CDR2 LQKENI. J gave up 1 base and V 6 bases, and 8 bases lay outside the gene matches. The CDR3 is 15 amino acids. DNA of the CDR3: TGTGCCAGCTCGTGGGACAGGAGTACATCCTACGAGCAGTACTTC. Its translation: CASSWDRSTSYEQYF.

This CDR3 is CAWRAGEEYGYTF. Here the CDR3 DNA reads TGTGCCTGGAGGGCAGGGGAGGAGTATGGCTACACCTTC. This chain uses TRBV30 with TRBJ1-2; D perhaps matches TRBD1 (6 bases). The CDR3 loop spans 13 amino acids. Trimming took off 3 bases at V and 5 bases at J, with 13 bases between the two ends. Germline V CDR1 and CDR2: GTSNPN, SVGIG (reference sequence).